This TCR beta chain was captured in a study of blood T cell repertoires in COVID-19. Profiling relied on immunoSEQ multiplex PCR, and the TCRdb table lists in-frame clones only, not all of them. The repertoire holds 75,000 to 80,000 clones, with 70% to 90% as singletons. Trimming removed 4 bases from V and 5 bases from J; junction bases left unmatched: 7. The CDR3 covers 14 residues. Germline V gene data show CDR1 as ENHRY and CDR2 as SYGVKD. The receptor was derived from a man in his sixties with COVID-19, enrolled during active disease. The source material was peripheral blood. The chain couples TRBV10-3 to TRBJ2-5; TRBD2 aligns across 7 bases. CDR3 protein: CAISGSGEGETQYF. CDR3 nucleotides: TGTGCCATCAGTGGGAGCGGGGAGGGGGAGACCCAGTACTTC.